These T cell receptor beta chains were read from a single sample in a study of siplizumab effects on memory and regulatory T cells. TCRdb keeps only in-frame clones here, not all; method: immunoSEQ multiplex PCR. The sample carries some 56,000 clones, about 98% recorded once. Material: naive CD8+ T cells sorted from blood. The receptors were sampled from a human donor in good health. Both conserved end residues are part of each CDR3. A D gene is named only where the DNA matches it firmly. The listing skips clone size in some rows; elsewhere it reads once, few, many or a size class.

TRBD2,TRBJ2-3,.,TRBV28,CASSSPGAGADTQYF,TGTGCCAGCAGTTCCCCGGGAGCGGGGGCAGATACGCAGTATTTT
.,TRBJ1-2,.,TRBV5-1,CASSWAPSAGYTF,TGCGCCAGCAGCTGGGCGCCGAGTGCTGGCTACACCTTC
.,TRBJ2-7,.,TRBV6-6,CASSPSYEQYF,TGTGCCAGCAGTCCTTCCTACGAGCAGTACTTC
.,TRBJ2-3,.,TRBV2,CASSYSAQLTDTQYF,TGTGCCAGCAGTTATAGCGCCCAACTCACAGATACGCAGTATTTT
TRBD1,TRBJ1-2,.,TRBV30,CAWTLGTGGRRGYTF,TGTGCCTGGACCTTGGGTACAGGGGGCAGGAGGGGGTACACCTTC
.,TRBJ2-1,.,TRBV28,CASSLLTVSYNEQFF,TGTGCCAGCAGTCTCCTGACAGTCTCCTACAATGAGCAGTTCTTC
.,TRBJ2-1,.,TRBV15,CATSRGLTRNNEQFF,TGTGCCACCAGCAGAGGTCTTACTAGGAACAATGAGCAGTTCTTC
.,TRBJ1-1,.,TRBV5-6,CASSSLGQLNTEAFF,TGTGCCAGCAGCTCACTAGGACAGTTGAACACTGAAGCTTTCTTT
TRBD2,TRBJ2-7,.,TRBV27,CASSLISGSPYEQYF,TGTGCCAGCAGTCTGATTAGCGGGAGCCCCTACGAGCAGTACTTC
.,TRBJ2-7,.,TRBV2,CASSVVELYEQYF,TGTGCCAGCAGTGTTGTGGAGCTCTACGAGCAGTACTTC
TRBD2,TRBJ2-7,.,TRBV28,CASSLGLVNYEQYF,TGTGCCAGCAGTTTGGGACTAGTCAACTACGAGCAGTACTTC
TRBD1,TRBJ1-2,.,TRBV29-1,CSGTGGTNYGYTF,TGCAGCGGGACAGGGGGAACTAACTATGGCTACACCTTC
TRBD1,TRBJ2-7,.,TRBV9,CASSVGGQGGDEQYF,TGTGCCAGCAGCGTAGGGGGACAGGGAGGCGACGAGCAGTACTTC
.,TRBJ2-2,.,TRBV9,CASSAFRENTGELFF,TGTGCCAGCAGCGCCTTCCGGGAAAACACCGGGGAGCTGTTTTTT
.,TRBJ1-1,.,TRBV14,CASSQVGDTEAFF,TGTGCCAGCAGCCAAGTAGGTGACACTGAAGCTTTCTTT
.,TRBJ2-2,.,TRBV5-1,CASSFQAALNTGELFF,TGCGCCAGCAGCTTCCAAGCGGCCCTGAACACCGGGGAGCTGTTTTTT
TRBD2,TRBJ2-1,.,TRBV12-5,CASGPSTGLFGEQFF,TGTGCTAGTGGTCCCAGCACGGGACTATTTGGTGAGCAGTTCTTC
.,TRBJ2-5,.,TRBV6-6,CASSYDLTQETQYF,TGTGCCAGCAGTTACGACCTGACCCAAGAGACCCAGTACTTC
.,TRBJ1-5,few,TRBV4-1,CASSQGGGYNQPQHF,TGCGCCAGCAGCCAAGGAGGGGGGTATAATCAGCCCCAGCATTTT
TRBD1,TRBJ2-7,.,TRBV15,CATSRGPGTGTYEQYF,TGTGCCACCAGCAGGGGCCCCGGGACAGGGACCTACGAGCAGTACTTC
.,TRBJ2-2,.,TRBV4-1,CASSHSEATGELFF,TGCGCCAGCAGCCACTCGGAGGCCACCGGGGAGCTGTTTTTT
.,TRBJ2-5,.,TRBV6-5,CASSYMGMGETQYF,TGTGCCAGCAGTTACATGGGGATGGGGGAGACCCAGTACTTC
TRBD1,TRBJ2-1,.,TRBV15,CATSRRTGVVDEQFF,TGTGCCACCAGCAGAAGGACAGGGGTGGTGGATGAGCAGTTCTTC
TRBD1,TRBJ2-7,.,TRBV27,CASSQEGTRDSPYEQYF,TGTGCCAGCAGTCAAGAGGGGACAAGGGACAGCCCCTACGAGCAGTACTTC
.,TRBJ2-3,.,TRBV19,CASSTHGRDTDTQYF,TGTGCCAGTAGTACCCACGGACGAGACACAGATACGCAGTATTTT
.,TRBJ1-1,.,TRBV6-5,CASSYSVGDRAFF,TGTGCCAGCAGTTACTCTGTAGGGGATAGGGCTTTCTTT
TRBD1,TRBJ2-3,.,TRBV9,CASSEDRGHIDTQYF,TGTGCCAGCAGCGAGGACAGGGGGCATATAGATACGCAGTATTTT
.,TRBJ1-1,.,TRBV15,CATSRVHGSTEAFF,TGTGCCACCAGCAGAGTTCATGGGAGCACTGAAGCTTTCTTT
TRBD1,TRBJ2-3,.,TRBV27,CASRDRGTDTQYF,TGTGCCAGCCGGGACAGGGGGACAGATACGCAGTATTTT
.,TRBJ2-5,.,TRBV7-9,CASSSDTSQETQYF,TGTGCCAGCAGTTCGGACACTTCCCAAGAGACCCAGTACTTC
.,TRBJ2-2,few,TRBV7-3,CASSLNAGLPGELFF,TGTGCCAGCAGCTTAAACGCCGGCCTTCCCGGGGAGCTGTTTTTT
TRBD2,TRBJ2-1,.,TRBV4-2,CASSQVTSGSDEQFF,TGTGCCAGCAGCCAGGTGACTAGCGGGAGTGATGAGCAGTTCTTC
.,TRBJ2-2,.,TRBV28,CASSGAGSGELFF,TGTGCCAGCAGTGGGGCCGGGAGCGGGGAGCTGTTTTTT
.,TRBJ1-1,.,TRBV10-3,CAIRGTLNTEAFF,TGTGCCATCCGAGGAACCTTGAACACTGAAGCTTTCTTT
.,TRBJ1-3,once,TRBV7-2,CASSLALTGTGNTIYF,TGTGCCAGCAGCTTAGCCCTAACAGGGACTGGAAACACCATATATTTT
TRBD2,TRBJ2-7,.,TRBV7-2,CASSLFSPLASGISYEQYF,TGTGCCAGCAGCTTATTTTCCCCGTTGGCTAGCGGCATCTCCTACGAGCAGTACTTC
TRBD1,TRBJ2-1,.,TRBV19,CASSPGQGGYNEQFF,TGTGCCAGTAGTCCCGGACAGGGGGGCTACAATGAGCAGTTCTTC
.,TRBJ1-1,.,TRBV19,CASSIGGNTEAFF,TGTGCCAGTAGTATAGGGGGGAACACTGAAGCTTTCTTT
.,TRBJ1-1,.,TRBV7-9,CASTPDSSYEAFF,TGTGCCAGCACCCCGGACAGCTCTTATGAAGCTTTCTTT
TRBD2,TRBJ2-2,.,TRBV11-3,CASSKTSGRGLSGELFF,TGTGCCAGCAGCAAAACTAGCGGGAGAGGTCTTTCCGGGGAGCTGTTTTTT
.,TRBJ2-7,once,TRBV6-6,CASSYGGTPYEQYF,TGTGCCAGCAGTTACGGGGGAACCCCCTACGAGCAGTACTTC
TRBD1,TRBJ2-1,.,TRBV5-6,CASSLGQGSEQFF,TGTGCCAGCAGCTTGGGACAGGGGTCGGAGCAGTTCTTC
TRBD2,TRBJ2-5,.,TRBV27,CASSEAGSETQYF,TGTGCCAGCAGTGAAGCGGGGTCGGAGACCCAGTACTTC
.,TRBJ2-7,.,TRBV9,CASSGKGFAGNYEQYF,TGTGCCAGCAGCGGTAAGGGGTTCGCAGGGAACTACGAGCAGTACTTC
.,TRBJ2-1,.,TRBV11-3,CASSLVPGVVGNEQFF,TGTGCCAGCAGCTTAGTCCCAGGGGTCGTTGGAAATGAGCAGTTCTTC
.,TRBJ2-6,.,TRBV5-6,CASEQGFSGANVLTF,TGTGCCAGTGAACAGGGATTCTCTGGGGCCAACGTCCTGACTTTC
.,TRBJ1-2,.,TRBV5-3,CARSPRGAKVCGYTF,TGTGCCAGAAGCCCTCGAGGGGCGAAGGTATGTGGCTACACCTTC
.,TRBJ1-1,.,TRBV6-1,CASSQDRNTEAFF,TGTGCCAGCAGCCAGGACAGGAACACTGAAGCTTTCTTT
.,TRBJ2-1,.,TRBV30,CAWSVMQGDEQFF,TGTGCCTGGAGTGTAATGCAGGGCGATGAGCAGTTCTTC
TRBD2,TRBJ2-5,.,TRBV9,CASSAGEWTSGRETQYF,TGTGCCAGCAGCGCGGGGGAATGGACTAGCGGGAGAGAGACCCAGTACTTC
TRBD1,TRBJ1-3,.,TRBV28,CASSSIVQGYDSGNTIYF,TGTGCCAGCAGTTCGATAGTACAGGGGTACGACTCTGGAAACACCATATATTTT
TRBD2,TRBJ2-7,.,TRBV14,CASSQTGLAAYEQYF,TGTGCCAGCAGCCAGACCGGACTAGCGGCCTACGAGCAGTACTTC